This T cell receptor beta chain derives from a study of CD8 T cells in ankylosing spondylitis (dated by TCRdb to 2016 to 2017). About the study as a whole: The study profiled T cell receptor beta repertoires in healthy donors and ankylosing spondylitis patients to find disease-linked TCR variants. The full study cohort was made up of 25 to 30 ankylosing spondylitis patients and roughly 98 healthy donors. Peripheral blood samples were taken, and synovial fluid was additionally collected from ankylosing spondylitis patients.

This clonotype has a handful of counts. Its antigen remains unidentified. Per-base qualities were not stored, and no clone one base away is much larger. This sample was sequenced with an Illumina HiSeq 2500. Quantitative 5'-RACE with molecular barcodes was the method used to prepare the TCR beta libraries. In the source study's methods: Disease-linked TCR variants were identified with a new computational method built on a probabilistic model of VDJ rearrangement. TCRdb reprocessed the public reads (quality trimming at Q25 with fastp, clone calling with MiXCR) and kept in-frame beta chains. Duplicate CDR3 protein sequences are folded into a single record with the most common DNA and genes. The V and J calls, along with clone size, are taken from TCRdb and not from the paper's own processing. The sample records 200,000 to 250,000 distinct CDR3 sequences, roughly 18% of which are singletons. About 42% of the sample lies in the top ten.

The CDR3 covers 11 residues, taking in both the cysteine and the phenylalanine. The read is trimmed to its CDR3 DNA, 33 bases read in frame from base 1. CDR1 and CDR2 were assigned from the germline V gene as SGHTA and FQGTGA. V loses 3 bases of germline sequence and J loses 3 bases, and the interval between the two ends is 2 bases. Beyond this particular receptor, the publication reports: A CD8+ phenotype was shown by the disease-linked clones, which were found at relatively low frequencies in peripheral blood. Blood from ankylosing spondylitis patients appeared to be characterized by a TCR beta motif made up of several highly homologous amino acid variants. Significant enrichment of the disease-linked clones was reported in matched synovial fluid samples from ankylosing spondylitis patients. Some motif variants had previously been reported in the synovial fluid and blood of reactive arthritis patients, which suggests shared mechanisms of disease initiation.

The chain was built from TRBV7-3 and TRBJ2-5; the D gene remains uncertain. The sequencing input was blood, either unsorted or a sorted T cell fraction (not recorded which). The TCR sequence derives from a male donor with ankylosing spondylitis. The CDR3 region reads CASSLKETQYF. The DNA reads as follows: TGTGCCAGCAGCTTGAAAGAGACCCAGTACTTC.